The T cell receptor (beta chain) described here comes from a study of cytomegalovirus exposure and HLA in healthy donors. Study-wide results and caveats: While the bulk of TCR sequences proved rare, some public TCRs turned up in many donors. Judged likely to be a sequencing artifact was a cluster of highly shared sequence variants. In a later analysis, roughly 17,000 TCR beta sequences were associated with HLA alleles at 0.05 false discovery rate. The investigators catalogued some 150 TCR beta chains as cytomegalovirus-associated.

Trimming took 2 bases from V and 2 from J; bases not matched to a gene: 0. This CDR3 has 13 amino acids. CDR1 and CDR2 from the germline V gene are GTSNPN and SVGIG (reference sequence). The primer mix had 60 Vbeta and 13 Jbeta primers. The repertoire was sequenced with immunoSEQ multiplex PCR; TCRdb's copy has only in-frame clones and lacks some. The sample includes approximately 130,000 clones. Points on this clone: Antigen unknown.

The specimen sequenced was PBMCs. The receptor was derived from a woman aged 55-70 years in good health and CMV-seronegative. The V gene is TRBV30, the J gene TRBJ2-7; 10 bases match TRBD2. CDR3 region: CAWSTSGTYEQYF. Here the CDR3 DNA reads TGTGCCTGGAGTACTAGCGGGACCTACGAGCAGTACTTC. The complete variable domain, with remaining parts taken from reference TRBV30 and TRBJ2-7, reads SQTIHQWPATLVQPVGSPLSLECTVEGTSNPNLYWYRQAAGRGLQLLFYSVGIGQISSEVPQNLSASRPQDRQFILSSKKLLLSDSGFYLCAWSTSGTYEQYFGPGTRLTVT.